This T cell receptor beta chain came from a study of OX40 agonist ivuxolimab in advanced cancers. Study findings and constraints: In general, CD8+ T cells held more expanded clones than CD4+ did, on average. Researchers did not establish what antigens the expanded peripheral T cells target.

V dropped 1 base and J dropped 3 bases, with 12 bases sitting between them. The CDR3 runs 16 residues. CDR1 SGHTA and CDR2 FQGNSA come from the germline V gene. Produced via immunoSEQ multiplex PCR; TCRdb's table is partial and in-frame only. This sample has approximately 86,000 clones; about 94% occur once, and the top ten carry about 1.1%. Details on this clone: Its antigen is currently unknown.

The receptor comes from an adult with an advanced solid tumor such as melanoma, head and neck, liver or kidney cancer. The specimen was CD4+ or CD8+ T cells sorted from blood, collected in a trial of the OX40 agonist ivuxolimab. This chain connects TRBV7-2 to TRBJ2-2, with D perhaps TRBD2 (6 bases). The CDR3 nucleotides read TGTGCCAGCAGCTTAGTCGCGGGGCTCGACACCGGGGAGCTGTTTTTT. Translating it yields CASSLVAGLDTGELFF.